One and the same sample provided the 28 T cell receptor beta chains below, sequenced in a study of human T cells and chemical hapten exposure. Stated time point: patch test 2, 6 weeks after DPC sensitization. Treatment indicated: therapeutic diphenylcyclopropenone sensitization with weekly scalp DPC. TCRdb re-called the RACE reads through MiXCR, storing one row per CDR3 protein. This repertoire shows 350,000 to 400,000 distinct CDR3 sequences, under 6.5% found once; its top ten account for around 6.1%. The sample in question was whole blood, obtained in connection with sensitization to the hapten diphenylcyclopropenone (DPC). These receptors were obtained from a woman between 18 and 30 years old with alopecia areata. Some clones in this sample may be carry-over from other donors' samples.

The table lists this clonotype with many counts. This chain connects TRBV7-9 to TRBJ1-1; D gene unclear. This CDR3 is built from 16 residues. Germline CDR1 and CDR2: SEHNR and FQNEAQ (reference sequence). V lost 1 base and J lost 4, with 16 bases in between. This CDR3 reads CASSLEWARSVTEAFF. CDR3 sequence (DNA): TGTGCCAGCAGCTTAGAGTGGGCACGGAGTGTCACTGAAGCTTTCTTT.

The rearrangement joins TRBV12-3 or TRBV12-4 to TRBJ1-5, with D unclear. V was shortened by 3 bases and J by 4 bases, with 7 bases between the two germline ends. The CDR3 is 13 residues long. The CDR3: CASSLQTNQPQHF. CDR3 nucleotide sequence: TGTGCCAGCAGTTTGCAGACTAATCAGCCCCAGCATTTT.

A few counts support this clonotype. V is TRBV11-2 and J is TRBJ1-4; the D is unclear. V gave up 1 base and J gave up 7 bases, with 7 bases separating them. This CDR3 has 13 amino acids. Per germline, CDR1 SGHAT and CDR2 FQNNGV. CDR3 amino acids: CASSLVPFEKLFF. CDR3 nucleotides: TGTGCCAGCAGCTTAGTTCCGTTTGAAAAACTGTTTTTT.

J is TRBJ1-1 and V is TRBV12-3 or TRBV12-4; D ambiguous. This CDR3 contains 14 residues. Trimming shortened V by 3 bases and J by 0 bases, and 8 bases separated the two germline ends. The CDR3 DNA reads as TGTGCCAGCAGTTTGAAGGGAATGAACACTGAAGCTTTCTTT. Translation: CASSLKGMNTEAFF.

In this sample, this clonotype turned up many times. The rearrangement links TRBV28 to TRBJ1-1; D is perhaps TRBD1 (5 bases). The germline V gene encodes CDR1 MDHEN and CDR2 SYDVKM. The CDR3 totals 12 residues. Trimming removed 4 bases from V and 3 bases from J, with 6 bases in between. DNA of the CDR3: TGTGCCAGCAGTTCCAGGGACACTGAAGCTTTCTTT. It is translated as CASSSRDTEAFF.

The CDR3 DNA reads as TGTGCCAGCAGTTCAAGAGGTCCCGGGACGCAGTATTTT. This sequence encodes CASSSRGPGTQYF. The rearrangement links TRBV6-5 to TRBJ2-3; D is ambiguous. The CDR3 contains 13 residues. Germline V gene lookup returns CDR1 MNHEY and CDR2 SVGAGI. Deletions cut 4 bases from V and 9 bases from J, with 14 bases between.

The CDR3 reads CASNGRGSYNEQFF. The CDR3 DNA sequence: TGTGCCAGCAATGGCAGGGGTTCTTACAATGAGCAGTTCTTC. This chain connects TRBV2 to TRBJ2-1, with D tentatively TRBD1 (6 bases). With 7 bases removed from V and 4 bases from J, the gap between germline ends came to 14 bases. The CDR3 loop spans 14 amino acids. CDR1 and CDR2 (germline): SNHLY, FYNNEI.

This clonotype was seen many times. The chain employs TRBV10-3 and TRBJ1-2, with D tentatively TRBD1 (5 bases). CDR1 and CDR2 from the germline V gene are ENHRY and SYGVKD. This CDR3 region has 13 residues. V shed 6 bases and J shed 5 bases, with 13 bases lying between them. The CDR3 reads CAIRAPGSYGYTF. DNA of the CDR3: TGTGCCATCAGAGCTCCAGGGAGTTATGGCTACACCTTC.

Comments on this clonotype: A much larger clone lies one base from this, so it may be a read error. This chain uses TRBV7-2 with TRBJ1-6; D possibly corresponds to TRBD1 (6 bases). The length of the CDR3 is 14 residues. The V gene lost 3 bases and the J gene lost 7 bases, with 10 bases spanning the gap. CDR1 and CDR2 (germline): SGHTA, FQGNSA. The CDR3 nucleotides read TGTACCAGCAGCTTCGGACAGTTGAATTCACCCCTCCACTTT. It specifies CTSSFGQLNSPLHF.

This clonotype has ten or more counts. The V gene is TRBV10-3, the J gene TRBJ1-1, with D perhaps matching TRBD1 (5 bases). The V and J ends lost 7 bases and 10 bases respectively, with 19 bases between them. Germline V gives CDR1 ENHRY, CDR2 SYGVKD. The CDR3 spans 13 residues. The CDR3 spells CAITDGGRGRAFF. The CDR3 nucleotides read TGTGCCATCACCGACGGGGGGAGGGGTAGAGCTTTCTTT.

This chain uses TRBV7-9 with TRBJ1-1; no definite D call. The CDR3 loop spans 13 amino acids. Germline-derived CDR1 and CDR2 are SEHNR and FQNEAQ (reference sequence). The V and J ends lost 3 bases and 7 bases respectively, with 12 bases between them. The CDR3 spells CASSLSVTIEAFF. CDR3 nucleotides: TGTGCCAGCAGCTTGAGTGTGACCATTGAAGCTTTCTTT. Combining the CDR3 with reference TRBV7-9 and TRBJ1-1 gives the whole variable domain DTGVSQNPRHKITKRGQNVTFRCDPISEHNRLYWYRQTLGQGPEFLTYFQNEAQLEKSRLLSDRFSAERPKGSFSTLEIQRTEQGDSAMYLCASSLSVTIEAFFGQGTRLTVV.

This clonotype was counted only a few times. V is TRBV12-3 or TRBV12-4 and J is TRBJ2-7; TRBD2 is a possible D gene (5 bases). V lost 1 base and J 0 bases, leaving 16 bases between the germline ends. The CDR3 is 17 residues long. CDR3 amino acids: CASSLEFGGLNSYEQYF. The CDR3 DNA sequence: TGTGCCAGCAGTTTAGAGTTTGGAGGACTGAACTCCTACGAGCAGTACTTC.

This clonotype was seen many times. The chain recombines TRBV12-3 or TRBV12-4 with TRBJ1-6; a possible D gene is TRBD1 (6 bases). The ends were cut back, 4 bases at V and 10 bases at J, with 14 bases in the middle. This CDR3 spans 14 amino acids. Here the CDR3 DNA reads TGTGCCAGCAGTTGGGGGGGGGCTGGCTCACCCCTCCACTTT. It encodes CASSWGGAGSPLHF.

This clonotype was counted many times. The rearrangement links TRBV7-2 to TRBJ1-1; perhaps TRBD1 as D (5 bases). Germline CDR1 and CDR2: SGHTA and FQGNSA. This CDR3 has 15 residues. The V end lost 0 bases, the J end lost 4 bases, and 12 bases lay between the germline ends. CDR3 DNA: TGTGCCAGCAGCTTAGCGCGAGGGACGGGCACTGAAGCTTTCTTT. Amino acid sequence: CASSLARGTGTEAFF.

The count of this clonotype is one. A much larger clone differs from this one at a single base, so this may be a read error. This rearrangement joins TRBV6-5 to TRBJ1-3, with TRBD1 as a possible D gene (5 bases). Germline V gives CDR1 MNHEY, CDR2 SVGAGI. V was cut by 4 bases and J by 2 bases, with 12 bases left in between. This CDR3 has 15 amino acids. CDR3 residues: CASSWAGGAGNTIYF. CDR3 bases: TGTGCCAGCAGTTGGGCGGGGGGGGCTGGAAACACCATATATTTT.

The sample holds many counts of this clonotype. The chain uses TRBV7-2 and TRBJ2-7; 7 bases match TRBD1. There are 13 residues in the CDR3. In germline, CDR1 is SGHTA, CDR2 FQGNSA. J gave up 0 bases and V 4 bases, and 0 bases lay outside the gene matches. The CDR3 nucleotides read TGTGCCAGCAGCTGGGACAGCTCCTACGAGCAGTACTTC. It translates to CASSWDSSYEQYF. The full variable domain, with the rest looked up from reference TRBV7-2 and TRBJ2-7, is GAGVSQSPSNKVTEKGKDVELRCDPISGHTALYWYRQSLGQGLEFLIYFQGNSAPDKSGLPSDRFSAERTGGSVSTLTIQRTQQEDSAVYLCASSWDSSYEQYFGPGTRLTVT.

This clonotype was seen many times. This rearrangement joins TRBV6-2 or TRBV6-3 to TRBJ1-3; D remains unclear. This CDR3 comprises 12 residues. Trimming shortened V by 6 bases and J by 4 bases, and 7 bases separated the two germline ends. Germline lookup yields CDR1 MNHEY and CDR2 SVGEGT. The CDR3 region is CASRLRGNTIYF. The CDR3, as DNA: TGTGCCAGCAGACTTAGAGGAAACACCATATATTTT.

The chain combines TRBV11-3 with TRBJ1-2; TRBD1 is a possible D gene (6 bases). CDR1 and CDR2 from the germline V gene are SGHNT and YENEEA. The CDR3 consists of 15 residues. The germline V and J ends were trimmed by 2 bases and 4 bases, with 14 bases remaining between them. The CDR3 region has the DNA TGTGCCAGCAGCTTACCCCTAGACAGGATCTATGGCTACACCTTC. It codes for CASSLPLDRIYGYTF.

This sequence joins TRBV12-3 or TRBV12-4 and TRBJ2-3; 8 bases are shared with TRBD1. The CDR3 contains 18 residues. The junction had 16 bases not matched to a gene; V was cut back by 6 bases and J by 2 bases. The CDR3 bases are TGTGCCAGCAGCCTAAGGCCCCCGGGACAGGTCAACACAGATACGCAGTATTTT. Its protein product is CASSLRPPGQVNTDTQYF.

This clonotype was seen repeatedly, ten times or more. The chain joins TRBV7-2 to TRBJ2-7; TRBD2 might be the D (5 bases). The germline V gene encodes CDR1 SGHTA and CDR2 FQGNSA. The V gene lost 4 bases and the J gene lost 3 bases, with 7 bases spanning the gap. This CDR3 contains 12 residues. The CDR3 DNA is TGTGCCAGCAGCTCCGAGGGCTACGAGCAGTACTTC. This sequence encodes CASSSEGYEQYF.

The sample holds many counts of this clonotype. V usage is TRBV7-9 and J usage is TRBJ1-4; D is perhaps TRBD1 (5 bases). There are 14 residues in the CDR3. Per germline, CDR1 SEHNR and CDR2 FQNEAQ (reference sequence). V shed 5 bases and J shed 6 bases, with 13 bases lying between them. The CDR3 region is CASSQRDGHEKLFF. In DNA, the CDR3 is TGTGCCAGCAGCCAGCGGGACGGACATGAAAAACTGTTTTTT.

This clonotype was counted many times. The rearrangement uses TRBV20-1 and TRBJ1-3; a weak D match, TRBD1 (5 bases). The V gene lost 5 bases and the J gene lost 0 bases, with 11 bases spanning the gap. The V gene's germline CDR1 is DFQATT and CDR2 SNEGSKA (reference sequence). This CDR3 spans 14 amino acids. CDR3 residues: CSAHSGPSGNTIYF. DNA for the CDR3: TGCAGTGCTCATTCAGGGCCCTCTGGAAACACCATATATTTT.

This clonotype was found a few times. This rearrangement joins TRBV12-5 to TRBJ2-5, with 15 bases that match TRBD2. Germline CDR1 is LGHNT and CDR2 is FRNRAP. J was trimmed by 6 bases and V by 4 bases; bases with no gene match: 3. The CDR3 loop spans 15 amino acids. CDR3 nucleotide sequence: TGTGCTAGTGGTTCGGGACTAGCGGGGGGCAAGACCCAGTACTTC. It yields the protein CASGSGLAGGKTQYF.

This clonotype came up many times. In DNA form, the CDR3 reads TGCGCCAGCAGTGCCGGGACAGGGGGCACTGAAGCTTTCTTT. Encoded protein: CASSAGTGGTEAFF. V gene TRBV5-1 combines with J gene TRBJ1-1; 11 nucleotides agree with TRBD1. This CDR3 spans 14 amino acids. Looked up from germline, CDR1 is SGHRS and CDR2 is YFSETQ. The V segment lost 5 bases and the J segment 4 bases; nucleotides outside the gene matches: 4.

The CDR3 DNA is TGTGCCAGCAGTTACTCGAGTACAACAGGGGAGAGGGACTATGGCTACACCTTC. Encoded protein: CASSYSSTTGERDYGYTF. The V call is TRBV6-5, the J call TRBJ1-2, with 7 bases identical to TRBD1. Trimming at V came to 0 bases and at J to 3 bases, leaving 13 bases not matched to a gene. The CDR3 runs to 18 residues. Germline assignment: CDR1 MNHEY and CDR2 SVGAGI.

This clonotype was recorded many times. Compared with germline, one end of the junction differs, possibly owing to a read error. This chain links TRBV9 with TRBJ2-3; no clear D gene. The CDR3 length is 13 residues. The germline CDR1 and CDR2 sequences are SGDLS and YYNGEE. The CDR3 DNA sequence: TGCCAAGGAGACACCACCGGGACAGATACGCAGTATTTT. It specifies CQGDTTGTDTQYF.

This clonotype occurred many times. DNA for the CDR3: TGCAGTGCTAGAGTTGAAGGGGCAGATACGCAGTATTTT. Its protein product is CSARVEGADTQYF. The rearrangement links TRBV20-1 to TRBJ2-3; possibly TRBD1 for D (5 bases). Germline values: CDR1 DFQATT, CDR2 SNEGSKA (reference sequence). V was pared by 1 base and J by 4 bases, with 9 bases between. This CDR3 is built from 13 residues.

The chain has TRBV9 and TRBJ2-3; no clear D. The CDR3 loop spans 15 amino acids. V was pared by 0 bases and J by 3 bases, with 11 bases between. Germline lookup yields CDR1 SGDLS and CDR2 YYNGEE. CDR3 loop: CASSVASWGTDTQYF. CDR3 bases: TGTGCCAGCAGCGTAGCCTCATGGGGTACAGATACGCAGTATTTT. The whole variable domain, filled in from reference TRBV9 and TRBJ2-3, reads DSGVTQTPKHLITATGQRVTLRCSPRSGDLSVYWYQQSLDQGLQFLIQYYNGEERAKGNILERFSAQQFPDLHSELNLSSLELGDSALYFCASSVASWGTDTQYFGPGTRLTVL.